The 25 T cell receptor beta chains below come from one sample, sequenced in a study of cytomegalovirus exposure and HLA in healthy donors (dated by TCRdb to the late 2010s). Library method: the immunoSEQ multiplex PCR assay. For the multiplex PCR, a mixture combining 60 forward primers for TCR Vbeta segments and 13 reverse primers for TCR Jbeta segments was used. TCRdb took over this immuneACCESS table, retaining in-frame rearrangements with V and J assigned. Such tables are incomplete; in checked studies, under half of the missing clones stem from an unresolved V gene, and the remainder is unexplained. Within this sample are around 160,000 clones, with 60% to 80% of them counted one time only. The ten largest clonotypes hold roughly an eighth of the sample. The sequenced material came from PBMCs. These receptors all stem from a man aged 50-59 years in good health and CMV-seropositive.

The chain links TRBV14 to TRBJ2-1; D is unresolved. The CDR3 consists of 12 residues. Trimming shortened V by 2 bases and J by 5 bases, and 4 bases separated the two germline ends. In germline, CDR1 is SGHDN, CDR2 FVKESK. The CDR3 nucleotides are TGTGCCAGCAGCCAACTCCACAATGAGCAGTTCTTC. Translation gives CASSQLHNEQFF. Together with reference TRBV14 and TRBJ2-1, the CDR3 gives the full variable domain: EAGVTQFPSHSVIEKGQTVTLRCDPISGHDNLYWYRRVMGKEIKFLLHFVKESKQDESGMPNNRFLAERTGGTYSTLKVQPAELEDSGVYFCASSQLHNEQFFGPGTRLTVL.

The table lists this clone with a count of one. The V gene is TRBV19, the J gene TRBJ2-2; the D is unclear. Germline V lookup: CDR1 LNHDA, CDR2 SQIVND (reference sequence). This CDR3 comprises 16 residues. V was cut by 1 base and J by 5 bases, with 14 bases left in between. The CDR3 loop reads CASSIAIRSVTGELFF. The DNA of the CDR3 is TGTGCCAGTAGTATAGCTATCAGGTCCGTGACCGGGGAGCTGTTTTTT.

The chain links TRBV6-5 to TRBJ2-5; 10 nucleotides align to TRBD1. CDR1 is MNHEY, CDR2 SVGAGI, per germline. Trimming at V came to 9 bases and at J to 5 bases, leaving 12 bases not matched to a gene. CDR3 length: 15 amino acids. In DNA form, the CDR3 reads TGTGCCAGTTTTACTCGCCGGACAGGGGGGGAGACCCAGTACTTC. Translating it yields CASFTRRTGGETQYF.

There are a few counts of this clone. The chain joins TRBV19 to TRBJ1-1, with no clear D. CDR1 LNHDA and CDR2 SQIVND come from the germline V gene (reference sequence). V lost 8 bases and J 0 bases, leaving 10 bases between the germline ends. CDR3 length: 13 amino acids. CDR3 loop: CASGSNVNTEAFF. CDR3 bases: TGTGCCAGTGGGAGCAATGTGAACACTGAAGCTTTCTTT.

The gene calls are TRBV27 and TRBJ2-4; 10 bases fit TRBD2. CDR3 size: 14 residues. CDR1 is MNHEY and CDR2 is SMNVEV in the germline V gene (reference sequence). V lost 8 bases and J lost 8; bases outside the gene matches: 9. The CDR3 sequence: CASQGAGGPDIQYF. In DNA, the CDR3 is TGTGCCAGCCAAGGAGCGGGGGGGCCGGACATTCAGTACTTC.

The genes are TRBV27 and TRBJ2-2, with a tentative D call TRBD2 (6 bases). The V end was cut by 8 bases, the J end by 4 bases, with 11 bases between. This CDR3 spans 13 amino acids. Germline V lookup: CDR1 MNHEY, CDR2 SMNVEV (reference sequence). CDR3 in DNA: TGTGCCAGCTCGGTGGGGGGCACCGGGGAGCTGTTTTTT. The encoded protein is CASSVGGTGELFF.

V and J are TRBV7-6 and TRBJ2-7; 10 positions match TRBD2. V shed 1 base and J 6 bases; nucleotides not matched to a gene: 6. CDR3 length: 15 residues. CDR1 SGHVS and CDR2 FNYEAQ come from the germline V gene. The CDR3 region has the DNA TGTGCCAGCAGCTTAGGGGCTAGCGGGGGTGGCGAGCAGTACTTC. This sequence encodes CASSLGASGGGEQYF.

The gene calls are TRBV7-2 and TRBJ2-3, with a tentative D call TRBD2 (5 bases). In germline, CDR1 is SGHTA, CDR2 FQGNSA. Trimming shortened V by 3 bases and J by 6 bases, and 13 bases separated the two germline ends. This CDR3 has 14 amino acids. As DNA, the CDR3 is TGTGCCAGCAGCTTGGGCCCCTCGGGGGATACGCAGTATTTT. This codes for CASSLGPSGDTQYF.

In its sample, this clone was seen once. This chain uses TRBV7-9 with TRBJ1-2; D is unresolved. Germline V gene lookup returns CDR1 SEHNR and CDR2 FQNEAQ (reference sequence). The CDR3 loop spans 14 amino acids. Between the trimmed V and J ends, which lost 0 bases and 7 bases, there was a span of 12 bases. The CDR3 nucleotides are TGTGCCAGCAGCTTAGCAGGCACAGAAGGTGGCTACACCTTC. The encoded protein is CASSLAGTEGGYTF.

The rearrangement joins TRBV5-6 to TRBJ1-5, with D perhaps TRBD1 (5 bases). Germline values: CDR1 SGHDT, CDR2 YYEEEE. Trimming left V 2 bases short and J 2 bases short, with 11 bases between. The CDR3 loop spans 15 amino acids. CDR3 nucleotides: TGTGCCAGCAGCTTAATGGGGCAAGGCAATCAGCCCCAGCATTTT. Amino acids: CASSLMGQGNQPQHF.

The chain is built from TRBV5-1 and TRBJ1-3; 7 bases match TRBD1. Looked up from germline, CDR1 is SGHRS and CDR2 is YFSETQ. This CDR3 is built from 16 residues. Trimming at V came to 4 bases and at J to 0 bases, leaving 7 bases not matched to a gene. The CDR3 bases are TGCGCCAGCAGCGGAAACCGGGACAGCTCTGGAAACACCATATATTTT. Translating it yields CASSGNRDSSGNTIYF.

CDR3 amino acids: CASTPIAGGPTDTQYF. CDR3 in DNA: TGTGCCAGCACCCCAATAGCGGGGGGCCCCACAGATACGCAGTATTTT. The chain recombines TRBV5-5 with TRBJ2-3, with 10 bases lining up with TRBD2. In germline, CDR1 is SGHKS, CDR2 YYEKEE (reference sequence). This CDR3 contains 16 residues. Trimming at V came to 6 bases and at J to 2 bases, leaving 9 bases not matched to a gene.

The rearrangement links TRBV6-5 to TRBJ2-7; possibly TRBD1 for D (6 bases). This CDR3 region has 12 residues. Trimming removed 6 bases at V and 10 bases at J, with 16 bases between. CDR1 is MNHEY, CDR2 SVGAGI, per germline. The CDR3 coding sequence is TGTGCCAGCAGGGCCCTCCAGGGGAGTCAGTACGTC. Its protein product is CASRALQGSQYV.

CDR3 DNA: TGTGCCAGCTCACCCGGCCAGCGGGGGCCGGGGAATGAGCAGTTCTTC. Its protein product is CASSPGQRGPGNEQFF. This chain joins TRBV18 and TRBJ2-1; 8 nucleotides agree with TRBD2. The CDR3 is made up of 16 amino acids. J gave up 7 bases and V 3 bases, and 11 bases lay outside the gene matches. CDR1 is KGHSH, CDR2 LQKENI, per germline.

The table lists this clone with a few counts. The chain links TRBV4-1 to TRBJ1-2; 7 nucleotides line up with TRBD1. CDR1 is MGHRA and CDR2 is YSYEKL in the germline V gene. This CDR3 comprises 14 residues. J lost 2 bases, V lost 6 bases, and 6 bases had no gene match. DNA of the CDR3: TGCGCCAGCAGGCGGGACAGCGGGAACTATGGCTACACCTTC. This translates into CASRRDSGNYGYTF.

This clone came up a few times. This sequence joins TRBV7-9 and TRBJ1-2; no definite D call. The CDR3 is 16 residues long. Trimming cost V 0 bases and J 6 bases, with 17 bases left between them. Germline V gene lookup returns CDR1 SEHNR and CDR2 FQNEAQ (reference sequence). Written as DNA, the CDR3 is TGTGCCAGCAGCTTAGCCCCCGTTTTGCCGGGAAATGGCTACACCTTC. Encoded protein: CASSLAPVLPGNGYTF.

CDR3 sequence (DNA): TGTGCCAGCAGAGGGACAGAGTCCTACGAGCAGTACTTC. It specifies CASRGTESYEQYF. The V gene is TRBV27, the J gene TRBJ2-7; 7 nucleotides align to TRBD1. The CDR3 runs to 13 residues. The V and J ends lost 6 bases and 1 base, in that order; junction bases with no gene match: 3. CDR1 MNHEY and CDR2 SMNVEV come from the germline V gene (reference sequence).

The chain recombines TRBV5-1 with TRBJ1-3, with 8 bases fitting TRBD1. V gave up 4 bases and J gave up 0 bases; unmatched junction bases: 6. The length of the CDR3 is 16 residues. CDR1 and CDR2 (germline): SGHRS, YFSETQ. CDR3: CASSPLGQGSGNTIYF. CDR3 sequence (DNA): TGCGCCAGCAGCCCGCTAGGACAGGGCTCTGGAAACACCATATATTTT.

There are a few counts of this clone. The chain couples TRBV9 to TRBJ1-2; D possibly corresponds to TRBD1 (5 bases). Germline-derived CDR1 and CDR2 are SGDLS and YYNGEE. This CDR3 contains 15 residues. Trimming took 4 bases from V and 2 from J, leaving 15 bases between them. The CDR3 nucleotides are TGTGCCAGCAGCCCTCAATTGGGGGGGAACTATGGCTACACCTTC. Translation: CASSPQLGGNYGYTF. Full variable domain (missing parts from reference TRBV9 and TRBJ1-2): DSGVTQTPKHLITATGQRVTLRCSPRSGDLSVYWYQQSLDQGLQFLIQYYNGEERAKGNILERFSAQQFPDLHSELNLSSLELGDSALYFCASSPQLGGNYGYTFGSGTRLTVV.

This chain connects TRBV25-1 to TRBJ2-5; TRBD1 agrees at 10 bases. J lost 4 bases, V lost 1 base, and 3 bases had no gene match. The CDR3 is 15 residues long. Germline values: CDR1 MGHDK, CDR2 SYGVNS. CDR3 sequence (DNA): TGTGCCAGCAGTGAATCCGGGACAGGGGTAGAGACCCAGTACTTC. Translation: CASSESGTGVETQYF. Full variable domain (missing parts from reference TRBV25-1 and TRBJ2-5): EADIYQTPRYLVIGTGKKITLECSQTMGHDKMYWYQQDPGMELHLIHYSYGVNSTEKGDLSSESTVSRIRTEHFPLTLESARPSHTSQYLCASSESGTGVETQYFGPGTRLLVL.

The CDR3 sequence is CASSWDWTANTEAFF. For the CDR3, the DNA is TGTGCCAGCAGCTGGGACTGGACTGCGAACACTGAAGCTTTCTTT. This chain uses TRBV5-4 with TRBJ1-1, with D possibly TRBD1 on 5 matching bases. The germline V gene encodes CDR1 SGHNT and CDR2 YYREEE (reference sequence). The V and J ends lost 3 bases and 1 base respectively, with 13 bases between them. The CDR3 consists of 15 residues.

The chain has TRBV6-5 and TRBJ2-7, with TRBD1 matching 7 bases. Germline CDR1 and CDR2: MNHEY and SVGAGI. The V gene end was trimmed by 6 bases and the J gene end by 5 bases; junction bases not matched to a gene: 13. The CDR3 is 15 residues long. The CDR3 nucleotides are TGTGCCAGCAGCCGGAGACAGGGATACCCGGACGAGCAGTACGTC. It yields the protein CASSRRQGYPDEQYV.

CDR3 coding DNA: TGTGCCAGCAGCCATCGACAGGGAAATGGCTACACCTTC. It is translated as CASSHRQGNGYTF. The chain couples TRBV4-2 to TRBJ1-2; the match to TRBD1 covers 7 bases. Unmatched junction bases numbered 4, after V lost 3 bases and J lost 6 bases. CDR3 length equals 13 residues. The V gene's germline CDR1 is LGHNA and CDR2 YNFKEQ.

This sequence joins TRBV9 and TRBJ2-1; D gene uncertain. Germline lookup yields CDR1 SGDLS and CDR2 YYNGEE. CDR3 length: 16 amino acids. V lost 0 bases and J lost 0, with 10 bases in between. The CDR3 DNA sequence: TGTGCCAGCAGCGTAGGGGCTTTAACCTCCTACAATGAGCAGTTCTTC. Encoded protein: CASSVGALTSYNEQFF.

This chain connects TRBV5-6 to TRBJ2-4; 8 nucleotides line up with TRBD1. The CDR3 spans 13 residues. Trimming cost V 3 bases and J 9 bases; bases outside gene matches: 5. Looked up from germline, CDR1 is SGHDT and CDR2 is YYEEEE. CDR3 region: CASSWTGLSIQYF. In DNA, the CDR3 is TGTGCCAGCAGCTGGACAGGGCTATCCATTCAGTACTTC.